The rows below give T cell receptor beta chains drawn from one sample of a study of blood T cell repertoires in COVID-19. Profiled with immunoSEQ multiplex PCR; TCRdb holds only in-frame clones, not every one. Among 150,000 to 200,000 clones listed, roughly four fifths were seen once. Source material: PBMCs or T cells enriched from blood (not recorded which). The origin of the receptors is a man aged 50-59 years who had recovered from COVID-19. Each CDR3 is given with its conserved first and last residue. D genes are given only for firm matches. Size is stated for part of the rows, as once, few or many counts, or as a class when the clone is expanded.

CDR3aa: CASSRDQDTEAFF; CDR3nt: TGTGCCAGCAGCCGAGACCAGGACACTGAAGCTTTCTTT; d_gene: NA; abundance: NA; j_gene: TRBJ1-1; v_gene: TRBV12-3/TRBV12-4
CDR3aa: CASSLSRANEQFF; CDR3nt: TGTGCCAGCAGTTTATCCAGGGCCAATGAGCAGTTCTTC; d_gene: NA; abundance: NA; j_gene: TRBJ2-1; v_gene: TRBV27
CDR3aa: CASSQERGRGQGYTF; CDR3nt: TGTGCCAGCAGCCAAGAACGTGGTAGGGGGCAAGGCTACACCTTC; d_gene: TRBD1; abundance: NA; j_gene: TRBJ1-2; v_gene: TRBV3-1/TRBV3-2
CDR3aa: CASSQGLGARNQPQHF; CDR3nt: TGTGCCAGCAGCCAAGGTCTGGGGGCGCGCAATCAGCCCCAGCATTTT; d_gene: NA; abundance: NA; j_gene: TRBJ1-5; v_gene: TRBV3-1/TRBV3-2
CDR3aa: CASSLGASTDTQYF; CDR3nt: TGCGCCAGCAGCTTGGGGGCTAGCACAGATACGCAGTATTTT; d_gene: NA; abundance: NA; j_gene: TRBJ2-3; v_gene: TRBV5-1
CDR3aa: CASSLAADYEQYF; CDR3nt: TGCGCCAGCAGCTTGGCCGCGGACTACGAGCAGTACTTC; d_gene: NA; abundance: few; j_gene: TRBJ2-7; v_gene: TRBV5-1
CDR3aa: CASSLSGVNEQFF; CDR3nt: TGTGCCAGCAGTTTATCAGGGGTAAATGAGCAGTTCTTC; d_gene: NA; abundance: NA; j_gene: TRBJ2-1; v_gene: TRBV27
CDR3aa: CASSLGLAGSTDTQYF; CDR3nt: TGCGCCAGCAGCTTGGGGCTAGCGGGAAGCACAGATACGCAGTATTTT; d_gene: TRBD2; abundance: NA; j_gene: TRBJ2-3; v_gene: TRBV5-1
CDR3aa: CASSEEGRRVDGYTF; CDR3nt: TGTGCCAGCAGTGAAGAGGGCAGGAGGGTGGATGGCTACACCTTC; d_gene: NA; abundance: NA; j_gene: TRBJ1-2; v_gene: TRBV6-1
CDR3aa: CASSQDPVGNTIYF; CDR3nt: TGCGCCAGCAGCCAAGATCCCGTGGGAAACACCATATATTTT; d_gene: NA; abundance: NA; j_gene: TRBJ1-3; v_gene: TRBV4-1
CDR3aa: CASSQVYSEAFF; CDR3nt: TGTGCCAGCAGCCAAGTATACAGTGAAGCTTTCTTT; d_gene: NA; abundance: NA; j_gene: TRBJ1-1; v_gene: TRBV14
CDR3aa: CASSEGPAGPYEQYF; CDR3nt: TGTGCCAGCAGTGAAGGGCCAGCGGGTCCCTACGAGCAGTACTTC; d_gene: NA; abundance: NA; j_gene: TRBJ2-7; v_gene: TRBV6-1
CDR3aa: CASSHGQGSNQPQHF; CDR3nt: TGTGCCAGCAGCCACGGACAGGGGAGCAATCAGCCCCAGCATTTT; d_gene: TRBD1; abundance: NA; j_gene: TRBJ1-5; v_gene: TRBV6-5
CDR3aa: CASSLPRTSGSQETQYF; CDR3nt: TGTGCCAGCAGCTTACCAAGGACTAGCGGGTCGCAAGAGACCCAGTACTTC; d_gene: TRBD2; abundance: few; j_gene: TRBJ2-5; v_gene: TRBV7-9
CDR3aa: CASTENADTYEQYF; CDR3nt: TGTGCCAGCACCGAGAATGCGGATACCTACGAGCAGTACTTC; d_gene: NA; abundance: few; j_gene: TRBJ2-7; v_gene: TRBV5-6